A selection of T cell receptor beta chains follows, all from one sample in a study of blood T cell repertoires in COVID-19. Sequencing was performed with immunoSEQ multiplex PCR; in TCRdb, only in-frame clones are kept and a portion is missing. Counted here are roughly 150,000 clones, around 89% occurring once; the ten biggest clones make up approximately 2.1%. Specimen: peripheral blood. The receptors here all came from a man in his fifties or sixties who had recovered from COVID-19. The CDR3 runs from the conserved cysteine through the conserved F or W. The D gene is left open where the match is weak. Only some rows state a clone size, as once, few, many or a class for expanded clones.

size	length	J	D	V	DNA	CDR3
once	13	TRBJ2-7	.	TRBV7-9	TGTGCCAGCAGCTTAGGACAGGCGGGTGAGCAGTACTTC	CASSLGQAGEQYF
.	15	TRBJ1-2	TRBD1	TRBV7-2	TGTGCCAGCAGCTCCCGACAGGGGGCGCAACATGGCTACACCTTC	CASSSRQGAQHGYTF
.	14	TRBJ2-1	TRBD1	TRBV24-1	TGTGCCACCAGAGGGACAGGGGGCATCAATGAGCAGTTCTTC	CATRGTGGINEQFF
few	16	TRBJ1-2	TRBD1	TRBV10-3	TGTGCCATCAGTGAATTACAGGGGGTGGATTACTATGGCTACACCTTC	CAISELQGVDYYGYTF
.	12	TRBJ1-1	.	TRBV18	TGTGCCAGCTCACCCTCAGGGACTGAAGCTTTCTTT	CASSPSGTEAFF
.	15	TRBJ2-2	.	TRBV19	TGTGCCAGTAGTCTATCTCAGGGAAGCACCGGGGAGCTGTTTTTT	CASSLSQGSTGELFF
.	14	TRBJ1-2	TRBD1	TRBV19	TGTGCCAGTAGTGCCTCGGGACAGAACTATGGCTACACCTTC	CASSASGQNYGYTF
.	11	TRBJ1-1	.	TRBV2	TGTGCCAGCACCCTGAGCCAGGGGACTTTCTTT	CASTLSQGTFF
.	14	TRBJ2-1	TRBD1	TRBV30	TGTGCCTGTTCGACAGGGGGTGGGTATACTGAGCAGTTCTTC	CACSTGGGYTEQFF
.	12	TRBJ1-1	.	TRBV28	TGTGCCAGCAGTCCGCCCCGGACTGAAGCTTTCTTT	CASSPPRTEAFF
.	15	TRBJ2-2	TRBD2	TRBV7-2	TGTGCCAGCAGCACAGGACTAGCGGGAGCCGGGGAGCTGTTTTTT	CASSTGLAGAGELFF
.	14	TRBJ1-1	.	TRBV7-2	TGTGCCAGCAGCTTAGGGAGGGTTGTCACTGAAGCTTTCTTT	CASSLGRVVTEAFF
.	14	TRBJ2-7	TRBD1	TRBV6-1	TGTGCCAGCAGTGAACGGCCAGGGGGAGCCGAGCAGTACTTC	CASSERPGGAEQYF
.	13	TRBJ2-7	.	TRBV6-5	TGTGCCAGCAGTACAGGGTTAGACAACGAGCAGTACTTC	CASSTGLDNEQYF
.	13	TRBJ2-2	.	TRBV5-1	TGCGCCAGCAGCTTCGCGAACACCGGGGAGCTGTTTTTT	CASSFANTGELFF
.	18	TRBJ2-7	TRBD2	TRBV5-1	TGCGCCAGCAGGTTGGGACTAGCGGGAGGTCCAATAACCTACGAGCAGTACTTC	CASRLGLAGGPITYEQYF
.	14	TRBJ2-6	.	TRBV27	TGTGCCAGCAGCGGGGTTTCTGGGGCCAACGTCCTGACTTTC	CASSGVSGANVLTF
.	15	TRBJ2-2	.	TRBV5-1	TGCGCCAGCAGCTTATTGGGAGTAGACACCGGGGAGCTGTTTTTT	CASSLLGVDTGELFF
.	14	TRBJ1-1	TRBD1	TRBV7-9	TGTGCCAGCAGCCTCGAGGACAGGGCCACTGAAGCTTTCTTT	CASSLEDRATEAFF
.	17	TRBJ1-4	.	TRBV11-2	TGTGCCAGCAGCTTAGATCGGGGTCTGACAGGAGCAGAAAAACTGTTTTTT	CASSLDRGLTGAEKLFF
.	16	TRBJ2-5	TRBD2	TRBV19	TGTGCCAGTAGTACCGAAGGGGCGGGGGGAGGAGAGACCCAGTACTTC	CASSTEGAGGGETQYF
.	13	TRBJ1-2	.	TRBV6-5	TGTGCCAGCACCCAAGGGATTTCGGGGGGCTACACCTTC	CASTQGISGGYTF
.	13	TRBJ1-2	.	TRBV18	TGTGCCAGCTCAGGACAGTCCCTCTATGGCTACACCTTC	CASSGQSLYGYTF
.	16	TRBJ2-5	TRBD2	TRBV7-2	TGTGCCAGCAGCTTAGTATCCAGCGGGAGTGGGGAGACCCAGTACTTC	CASSLVSSGSGETQYF
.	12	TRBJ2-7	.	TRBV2	TGTGCCAGCAGTCTGTCAGGGTACGAGCAGTACTTC	CASSLSGYEQYF
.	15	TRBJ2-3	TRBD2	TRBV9	TGTGCCAGCAGCGTACAAGCGGGAGGATCAGATACGCAGTATTTT	CASSVQAGGSDTQYF
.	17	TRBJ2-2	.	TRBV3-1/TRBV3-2	TGTGCCAGCAGCCAAGGCGGGGGCGGGAGAGGGCACGGGGAGCTGTTTTTT	CASSQGGGGRGHGELFF
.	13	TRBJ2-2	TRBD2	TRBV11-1	TGTGCCAGCAGCCTTAAGCGGGGCGGGGAGCTGTTTTTT	CASSLKRGGELFF
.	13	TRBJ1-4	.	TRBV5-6	TGTGCCAGCAGCGATGGGGGCATCGAAAAACTGTTTTTT	CASSDGGIEKLFF
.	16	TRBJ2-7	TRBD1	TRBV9	TGTGCCAGCAGCTCAACTGGACAGGACGAAAGAGGGGAGCAGTACTTC	CASSSTGQDERGEQYF
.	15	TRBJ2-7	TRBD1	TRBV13	TGTGCCAGCAGCTCCTCCGGGACAGGGGTTGGCGAGCAGTACTTC	CASSSSGTGVGEQYF
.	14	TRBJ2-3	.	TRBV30	TGTGCCTGGATTAAGTGTACTCACAGATACGGGCAGTATTTT	CAWIKCTHRYGQYF
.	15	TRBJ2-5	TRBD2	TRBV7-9	TGTGCCAGCAGCTTAGGGGCGGGGAGGGGAGAGACCCAGTACTTC	CASSLGAGRGETQYF
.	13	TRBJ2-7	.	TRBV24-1	TGTGCCACCAGTGAACCCGACAGCTACGAGCAGTACTTC	CATSEPDSYEQYF
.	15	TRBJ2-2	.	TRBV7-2	TGTGCCAGCAGCTTAACACCTTTGAACACCGGGGAGCTGTTTTTT	CASSLTPLNTGELFF
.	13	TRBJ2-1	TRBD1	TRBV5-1	TGCGCCAGCAGGGACAGGGGGTACAATGAGCAGTTCTTC	CASRDRGYNEQFF
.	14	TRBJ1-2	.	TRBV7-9	TGTGCCAGCAGCTTACGGGGGGTTAACTATGGCTACACCTTC	CASSLRGVNYGYTF
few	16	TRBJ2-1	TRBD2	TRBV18	TGTGCCAGCTCACCACCGAGGCGGGGGACGGACAATGAGCAGTTCTTC	CASSPPRRGTDNEQFF
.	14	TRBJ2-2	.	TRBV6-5	TGTGCCAGCAGTTTCGCGGGCTGGGGCGGGGAGCTGTTTTTT	CASSFAGWGGELFF
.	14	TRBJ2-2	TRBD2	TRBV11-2	TGTGCCAGCAGCTTAAGGCGGGGGGCCGGGGAGCTGTTTTTT	CASSLRRGAGELFF
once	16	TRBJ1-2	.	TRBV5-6	TGTGCCAGCAGCCAATTGGGACTGCCGTCTAACTATGGCTACACCTTC	CASSQLGLPSNYGYTF
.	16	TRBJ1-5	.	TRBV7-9	TGTGCCAGCAGCCCCGAGGAGGGGTCTGGCAATCAGCCCCAGCATTTT	CASSPEEGSGNQPQHF
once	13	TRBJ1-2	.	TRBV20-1	TGCAGTGCTAGTTCTACAGGCGCCTATGGCTACACCTTC	CSASSTGAYGYTF
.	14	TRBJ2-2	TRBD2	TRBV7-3	TGTGCCAGCAGCTTTGGAGCGGGAGAAGGGGAGCTGTTTTTT	CASSFGAGEGELFF
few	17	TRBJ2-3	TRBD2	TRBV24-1	TGTGCCACCAGTGATGGGCTTGAGCGGGGGCTCGCGGATACGCAGTATTTT	CATSDGLERGLADTQYF
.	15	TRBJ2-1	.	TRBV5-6	TGTGCCAGCACCCCTACCAGGGGCCCCTACAATGAGCAGTTCTTC	CASTPTRGPYNEQFF
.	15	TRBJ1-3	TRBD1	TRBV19	TGTGCCAGTGCCCCCCAGACAGGGCCTGGAAACACCATATATTTT	CASAPQTGPGNTIYF
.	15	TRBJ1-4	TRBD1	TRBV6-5	TGTGCCAGCGGGGACAGGGGGCCTACTAATGAAAAACTGTTTTTT	CASGDRGPTNEKLFF
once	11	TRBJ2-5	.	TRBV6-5	TGTGCCAGCAGTTCACAAGAGACCCAGTACTTC	CASSSQETQYF
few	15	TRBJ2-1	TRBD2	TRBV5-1	TGCGCCAGCAGCCCAAGACTAGCTACTTACAATGAGCAGTTCTTC	CASSPRLATYNEQFF
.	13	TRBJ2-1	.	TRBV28	TGTGCCAGCAGTTTAAGGCCAGAGGGTGAGCAGTTCTTC	CASSLRPEGEQFF
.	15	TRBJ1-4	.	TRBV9	TGTGCCAGCAGTCCCAACGTCGGAACTAATGAAAAACTGTTTTTT	CASSPNVGTNEKLFF